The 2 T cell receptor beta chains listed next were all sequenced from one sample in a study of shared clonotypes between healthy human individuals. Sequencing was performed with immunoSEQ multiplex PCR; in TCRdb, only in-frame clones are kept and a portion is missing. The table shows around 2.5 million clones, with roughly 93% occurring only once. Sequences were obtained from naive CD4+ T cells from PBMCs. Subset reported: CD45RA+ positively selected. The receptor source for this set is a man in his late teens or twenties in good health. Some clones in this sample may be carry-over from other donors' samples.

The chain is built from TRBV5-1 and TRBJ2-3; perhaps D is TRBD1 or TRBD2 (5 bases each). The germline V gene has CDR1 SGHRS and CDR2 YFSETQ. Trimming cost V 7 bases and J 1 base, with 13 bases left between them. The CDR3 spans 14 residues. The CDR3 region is CASRPRGGTDTQYF. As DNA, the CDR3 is TGCGCCAGCCGACCAAGAGGGGGCACAGATACGCAGTATTTT.

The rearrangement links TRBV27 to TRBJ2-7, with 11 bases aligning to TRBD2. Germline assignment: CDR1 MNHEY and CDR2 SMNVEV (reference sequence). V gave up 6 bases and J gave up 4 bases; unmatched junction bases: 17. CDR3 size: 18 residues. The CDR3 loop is CASSLRGSGRAGSYEQYF. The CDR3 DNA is TGTGCCAGCAGCTTACGGGGTAGCGGGAGGGCCGGTAGTTACGAGCAGTACTTC.